One and the same sample provided the 5 T cell receptor beta chains below, sequenced in a study of T cell repertoires in cytomegalovirus infection. From the reads, TCRdb called clonotypes with MiXCR, one entry per CDR3 protein. The data show about 890,000 distinct CDR3 sequences, approximately 33% seen once. No cognate antigen is known for these TCRs. The sequences come from cultured CD8+ T cells from PBMCs, collected from culture after CMV antigen stimulation. All receptors derive from a human donor in good health (CMV status not recorded). Some clones in this sample may be carry-over from other donors' samples.

The J gene is TRBJ1-1, the V gene TRBV19, with TRBD1 as a possible D gene (6 bases). Trimming cost V 5 bases and J 4 bases, with 11 bases left between them. The germline V gene encodes CDR1 LNHDA and CDR2 SQIVND (reference sequence). The CDR3 is made up of 13 amino acids. CDR3 sequence reads: CASSGEGGTEAFF. In nucleotides, the CDR3 is TGTGCCAGTAGTGGGGAGGGGGGCACTGAAGCTTTCTTT.

A few counts support this clonotype. The chain is built from TRBV7-6 and TRBJ2-5; TRBD2 matches at 7 bases. J lost 4 bases, V lost 1 base, and 3 bases had no gene match. The germline gives CDR1 SGHVS, CDR2 FNYEAQ. The CDR3 has 14 residues. For the CDR3, the DNA is TGTGCCAGCAGCTTAGGATGGGGGGGAGAGACCCAGTACTTC. It specifies CASSLGWGGETQYF.

This clonotype was recorded at least ten times. The chain recombines TRBV7-9 with TRBJ2-7, with 9 bases that match TRBD1. This CDR3 has 14 residues. V shed 5 bases, J shed 1 base, and the junction held 3 bases outside the gene matches. CDR1 is SEHNR and CDR2 is FQNEAQ in the germline V gene (reference sequence). The CDR3 DNA reads as TGTGCCAGCAGCCCGGACAGGGGTTCCTACGAGCAGTACGTC. Translated, it gives CASSPDRGSYEQYV.

This clonotype was picked up many times. The chain couples TRBV12-3 or TRBV12-4 to TRBJ1-1; D unclear. Trimming left V 1 base short and J 2 bases short, with 14 bases between. The CDR3 extends over 16 amino acids. CDR3 nucleotide sequence: TGTGCCAGCAGTTTAGGCCACCGGGCACCAAACACTGAAGCTTTCTTT. Translation: CASSLGHRAPNTEAFF.

The V and J genes are TRBV11-2 and TRBJ1-1, with 9 bases that match TRBD1. The CDR3 length is 14 residues. Germline CDR1 is SGHAT and CDR2 is FQNNGV. V was clipped by 2 bases and J by 5 bases; unmatched bases: 3. CDR3: CASSLWDRETEAFF. DNA of the CDR3: TGTGCCAGCAGCTTATGGGACAGGGAGACTGAAGCTTTCTTT.